This TCR beta chain was observed in a study of shared clonotypes between healthy human individuals. Sequencing was performed with immunoSEQ multiplex PCR; in TCRdb, only in-frame clones are kept and a portion is missing. The table records about 770,000 clones, over 55% of them present only once. Nashville, Tennessee was home to all donors, each a Caucasian adult. The study separated CD4+ cells into CD45RA+ naive and CD45RA-negative memory subsets. Findings of the study overall: About 5% was the fraction of naive CD4 clonotypes found shared across several donors. Represented genetic and exposure-history diversity was restricted by having few donors.

About this clone itself: Its antigen remains unidentified.

The CDR3 runs 11 residues. Trimming removed 5 bases at V and 5 bases at J, with 6 bases between. The germline V gene encodes CDR1 MDHEN and CDR2 SYDVKM. Sequencing was performed on memory CD4+ T cells sorted from blood. Subset defined: CD45RA-negative fraction. The sequence was obtained from a woman aged 25-40 years in good health. The V gene is TRBV28, the J gene TRBJ1-2; D call uncertain. As DNA, the CDR3 is TGTGCCAGCAGTCCAGATTATGGCTACACCTTC. Translation: CASSPDYGYTF.